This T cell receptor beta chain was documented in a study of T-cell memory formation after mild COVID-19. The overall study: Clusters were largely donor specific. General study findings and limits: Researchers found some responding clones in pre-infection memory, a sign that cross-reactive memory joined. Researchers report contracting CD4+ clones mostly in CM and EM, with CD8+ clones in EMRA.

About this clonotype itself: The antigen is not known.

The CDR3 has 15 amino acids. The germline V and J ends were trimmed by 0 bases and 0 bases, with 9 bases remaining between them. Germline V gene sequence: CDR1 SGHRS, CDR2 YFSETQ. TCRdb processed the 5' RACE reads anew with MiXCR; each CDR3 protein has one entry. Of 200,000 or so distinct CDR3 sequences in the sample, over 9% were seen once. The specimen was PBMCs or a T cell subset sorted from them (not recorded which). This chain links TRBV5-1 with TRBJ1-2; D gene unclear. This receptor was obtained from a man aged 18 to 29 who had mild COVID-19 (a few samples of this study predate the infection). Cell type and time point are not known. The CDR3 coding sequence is TGCGCCAGCAGCTTGGAGGGAGTGACTAACTATGGCTACACCTTC. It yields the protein CASSLEGVTNYGYTF.